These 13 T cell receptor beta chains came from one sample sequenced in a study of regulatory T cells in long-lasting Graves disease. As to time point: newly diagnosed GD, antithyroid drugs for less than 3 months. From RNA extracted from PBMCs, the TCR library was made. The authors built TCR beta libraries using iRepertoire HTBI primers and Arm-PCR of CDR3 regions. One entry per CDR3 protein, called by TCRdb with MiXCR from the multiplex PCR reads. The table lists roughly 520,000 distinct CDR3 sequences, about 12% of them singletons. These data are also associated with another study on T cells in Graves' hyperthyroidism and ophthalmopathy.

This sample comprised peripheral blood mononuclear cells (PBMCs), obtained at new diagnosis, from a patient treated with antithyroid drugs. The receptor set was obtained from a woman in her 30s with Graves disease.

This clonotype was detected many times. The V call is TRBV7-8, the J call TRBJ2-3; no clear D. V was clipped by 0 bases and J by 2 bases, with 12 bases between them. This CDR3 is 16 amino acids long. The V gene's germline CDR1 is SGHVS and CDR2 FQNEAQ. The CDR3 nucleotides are TGTGCCAGCAGCTTAGCGGTAGCTCGTGACACAGATACGCAGTATTTT. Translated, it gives CASSLAVARDTDTQYF. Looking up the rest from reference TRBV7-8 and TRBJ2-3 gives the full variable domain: GAGVSQSPRYKVAKRGQDVALRCDPISGHVSLFWYQQALGQGPEFLTYFQNEAQLDKSGLPSDRFFAERPEGSVSTLKIQRTQQEDSAVYLCASSLAVARDTDTQYFGPGTRLTVL.

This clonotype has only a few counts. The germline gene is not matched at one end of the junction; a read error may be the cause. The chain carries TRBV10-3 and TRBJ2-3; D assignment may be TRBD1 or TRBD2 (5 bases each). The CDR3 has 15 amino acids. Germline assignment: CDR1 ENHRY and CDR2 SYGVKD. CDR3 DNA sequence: TGTGCCATCAGTGGCCGGGACCGCAACTTAGATACGCGGTATTTT. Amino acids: CAISGRDRNLDTRYF.

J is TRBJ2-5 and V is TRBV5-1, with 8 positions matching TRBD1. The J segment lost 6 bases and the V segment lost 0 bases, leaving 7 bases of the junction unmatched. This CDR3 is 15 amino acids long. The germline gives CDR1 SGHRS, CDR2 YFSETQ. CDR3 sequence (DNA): TGCGCCAGCAGCTTGGCCGGGACAGGTAGTAAGACCCAGTACTTC. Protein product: CASSLAGTGSKTQYF.

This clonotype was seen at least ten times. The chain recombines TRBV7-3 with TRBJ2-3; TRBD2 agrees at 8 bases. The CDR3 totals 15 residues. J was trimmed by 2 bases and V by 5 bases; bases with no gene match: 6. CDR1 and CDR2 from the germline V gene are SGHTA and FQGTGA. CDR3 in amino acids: CASSDSGSITDTQYF. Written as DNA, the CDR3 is TGTGCCAGCAGCGACAGCGGGAGTATCACAGATACGCAGTATTTT. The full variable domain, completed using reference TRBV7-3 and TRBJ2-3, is GAGVSQTPSNKVTEKGKYVELRCDPISGHTALYWYRQSLGQGPEFLIYFQGTGAADDSGLPNDRFFAVRPEGSVSTLKIQRTERGDSAVYLCASSDSGSITDTQYFGPGTRLTVL.

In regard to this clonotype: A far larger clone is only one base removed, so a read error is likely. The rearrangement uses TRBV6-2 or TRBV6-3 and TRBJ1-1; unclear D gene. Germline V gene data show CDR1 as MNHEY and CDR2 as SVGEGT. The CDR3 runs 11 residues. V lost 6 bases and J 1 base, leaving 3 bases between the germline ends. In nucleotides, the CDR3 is TGTGCCAGCAGATCGAACACTGAAGCTTTCTTT. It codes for CASRSNTEAFF.

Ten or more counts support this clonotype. The CDR3 protein is CASSWTGGMEKLFF. The CDR3 DNA follows: TGTGCCAGCTCCTGGACAGGGGGGATGGAAAAACTGTTTTTT. The chain uses TRBV7-9 and TRBJ1-4; 10 nucleotides align to TRBD1. V dropped 8 bases and J dropped 8; count of bases not matched to a gene: 8. The CDR3 is 14 amino acids. Looked up from germline, CDR1 is SEHNR and CDR2 is FQNEAQ (reference sequence).

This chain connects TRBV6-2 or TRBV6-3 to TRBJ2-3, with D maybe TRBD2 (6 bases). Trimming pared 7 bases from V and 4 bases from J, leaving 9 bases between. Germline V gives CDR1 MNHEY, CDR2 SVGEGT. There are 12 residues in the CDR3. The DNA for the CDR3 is TGTGCCAGCACCAGGGACTCAGATACGCAGTATTTT. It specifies CASTRDSDTQYF.

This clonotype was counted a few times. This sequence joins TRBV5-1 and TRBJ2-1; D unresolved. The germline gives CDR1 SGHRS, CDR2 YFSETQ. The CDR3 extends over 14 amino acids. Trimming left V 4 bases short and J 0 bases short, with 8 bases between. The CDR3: CASSIQSSYNEQFF. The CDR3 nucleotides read TGCGCCAGCAGCATACAGAGCTCCTACAATGAGCAGTTCTTC. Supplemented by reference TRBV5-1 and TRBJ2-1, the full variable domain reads KAGVTQTPRYLIKTRGQQVTLSCSPISGHRSVSWYQQTPGQGLQFLFEYFSETQRNKGNFPGRFSGRQFSNSRSEMNVSTLELGDSALYLCASSIQSSYNEQFFGPGTRLTVL.

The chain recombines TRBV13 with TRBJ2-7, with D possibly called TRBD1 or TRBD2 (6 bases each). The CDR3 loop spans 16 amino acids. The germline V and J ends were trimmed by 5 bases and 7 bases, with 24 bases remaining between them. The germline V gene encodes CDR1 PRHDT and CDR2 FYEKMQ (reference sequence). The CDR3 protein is CASSELGGRGSREQYF. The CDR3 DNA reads TGTGCCAGCAGCGAACTGGGGGGCAGGGGTTCGAGAGAGCAGTACTTC.

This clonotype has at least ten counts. This CDR3 is CSVEIPGQGATDTQYF. The DNA for the CDR3 is TGCAGCGTTGAAATTCCGGGACAGGGGGCAACAGATACGCAGTATTTT. V and J are TRBV29-1 and TRBJ2-3, with 12 bases matching TRBD1. CDR3 length equals 16 residues. CDR1 and CDR2 from the germline V gene are SQVTM and ANQGSEA. V gave up 2 bases and J gave up 3 bases; unmatched junction bases: 6.

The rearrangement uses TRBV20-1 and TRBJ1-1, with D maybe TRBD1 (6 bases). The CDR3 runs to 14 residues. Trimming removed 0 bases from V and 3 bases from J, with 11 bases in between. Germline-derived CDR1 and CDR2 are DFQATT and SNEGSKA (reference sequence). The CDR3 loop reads CSAREGGTDTEAFF. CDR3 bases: TGCAGTGCTAGAGAGGGGGGCACGGACACTGAAGCTTTCTTT.

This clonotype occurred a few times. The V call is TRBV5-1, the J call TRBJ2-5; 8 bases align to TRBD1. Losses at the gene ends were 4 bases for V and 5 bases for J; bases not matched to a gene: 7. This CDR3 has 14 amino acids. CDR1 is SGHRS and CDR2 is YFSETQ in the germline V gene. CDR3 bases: TGCGCCAGCAGCCTGACAGGGGAGTGGGAGACCCAGTACTTC. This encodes CASSLTGEWETQYF.

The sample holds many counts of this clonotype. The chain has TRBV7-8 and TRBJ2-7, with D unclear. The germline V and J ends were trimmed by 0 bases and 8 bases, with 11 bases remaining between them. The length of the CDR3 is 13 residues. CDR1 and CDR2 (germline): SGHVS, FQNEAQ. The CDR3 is CASSLASVRKQYF. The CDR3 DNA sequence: TGTGCCAGCAGCTTAGCGTCAGTCCGAAAGCAGTACTTC.